These 14 T cell receptor beta chains originate from one sample sequenced in a study of shared clonotypes between healthy human individuals. Using immunoSEQ multiplex PCR, the repertoire was profiled, and TCRdb retains in-frame clones only, with some absent. The sample lists around 2,000,000 clones, 85% to 95% occurring once. Material for sequencing was naive CD4+ T cells sorted from blood. The subset here: CD45RA+ positively selected. The receptors here all came from a man aged 18-30 years in good health.

The chain couples TRBV18 to TRBJ2-7; no clear D gene. Per the germline V gene, CDR1 is KGHSH and CDR2 is LQKENI. The CDR3 consists of 14 residues. Trimming took 1 base from V and 3 from J, leaving 10 bases between them. The CDR3 region has the DNA TGTGCCAGCTCACCACTCGACGGGCGCTACGAGCAGTACTTC. This encodes CASSPLDGRYEQYF.

The chain employs TRBV18 and TRBJ2-1, with 9 bases identical to TRBD1. The CDR3 sequence is 15 residues long. Germline V CDR1 and CDR2: KGHSH, LQKENI. Trimming at V came to 3 bases and at J to 3 bases, leaving 3 bases not matched to a gene. Here the CDR3 DNA reads TGTGCCAGCTCACCCAGGACAGGGGACTACAATGAGCAGTTCTTC. This encodes CASSPRTGDYNEQFF.

The chain couples TRBV18 to TRBJ2-7; D may be TRBD2 (5 bases). The V end lost 6 bases, the J end lost 0 bases, and 12 bases lay between the germline ends. Germline loops: CDR1 KGHSH, CDR2 LQKENI. The CDR3 is 14 residues long. The CDR3 sequence is CASSPTDYSYEQYF. CDR3 nucleotides: TGTGCCAGCTCGCCTACCGACTACTCCTACGAGCAGTACTTC.

The chain couples TRBV20-1 to TRBJ2-1; unclear D gene. The CDR3 spans 11 residues. Per germline, CDR1 DFQATT and CDR2 SNEGSKA (reference sequence). The germline V and J ends were trimmed by 5 bases and 3 bases, with 5 bases remaining between them. CDR3 DNA: TGCAGTGCTTACAGCTACAATGAGCAGTTCTTC. As protein: CSAYSYNEQFF.

V is TRBV19 and J is TRBJ1-5; D unclear. V lost 5 bases and J lost 0, with 17 bases in between. Germline loops: CDR1 LNHDA, CDR2 SQIVND (reference sequence). The CDR3 runs 17 residues. As DNA, the CDR3 is TGTGCCAGTAGTCCCGCTTGGTTGATCGGTAGCAATCAGCCCCAGCATTTT. As protein: CASSPAWLIGSNQPQHF. The full variable domain, with the rest looked up from reference TRBV19 and TRBJ1-5, is DGGITQSPKYLFRKEGQNVTLSCEQNLNHDAMYWYRQDPGQGLRLIYYSQIVNDFQKGDIAEGYSVSREKKESFPLTVTSAQKNPTAFYLCASSPAWLIGSNQPQHFGDGTRLSIL.

The chain combines TRBV5-4 with TRBJ2-3; 8 positions match TRBD2. CDR1 and CDR2 (germline): SGHNT, YYREEE (reference sequence). CDR3 length: 19 residues. V gave up 3 bases and J gave up 4 bases; unmatched junction bases: 19. The CDR3 coding sequence is TGTGCCAGCAGCTCCCCCCCTGGGGATAGCGGGAAGTGGGCAGATACGCAGTATTTT. Its protein product is CASSSPPGDSGKWADTQYF.

The chain recombines TRBV19 with TRBJ1-2, with a tentative D call TRBD1 (6 bases). Trimming stripped 10 bases from V and 4 bases from J, with 25 bases between. This CDR3 region has 16 residues. Germline V gene data show CDR1 as LNHDA and CDR2 as SQIVND (reference sequence). For the CDR3, the DNA is TGTGCCACTGTTACTTCGGGACACCGATCCCCCTATGGCTACACCTTC. Protein sequence: CATVTSGHRSPYGYTF.

Comment on this clone: It may be a read error: a sequence one base away is much more abundant. The rearrangement uses TRBV5-4 and TRBJ1-5; D remains unclear. Germline CDR1 is SGHNT and CDR2 is YYREEE (reference sequence). The CDR3 totals 13 residues. V lost 0 bases and J 4 bases, leaving 5 bases between the germline ends. The CDR3 is CASSLDPNQPQHF. In nucleotides, the CDR3 is TGTGCCAGCAGCTTGGATCCTAATCAGCCCCAGCATTTT.

The table lists this clone with a count of one. The V gene is TRBV27, the J gene TRBJ2-7; TRBD2 matches at 10 bases. The CDR3 runs 15 residues. V lost 6 bases and J lost 2; bases outside the gene matches: 7. CDR1 is MNHEY and CDR2 is SMNVEV in the germline V gene (reference sequence). The CDR3 DNA is TGTGCCAGCAGCCAAGGACTAGCGGTGACCTACGAGCAGTACTTC. Amino acid sequence: CASSQGLAVTYEQYF.

In this sample, this clone turned up a few times. V and J are TRBV25-1 and TRBJ2-2, with D tentatively TRBD2 (5 bases). Germline V gene data show CDR1 as MGHDK and CDR2 as SYGVNS. The CDR3 is made up of 16 amino acids. Trimming removed 4 bases at V and 2 bases at J, with 14 bases between. The CDR3 spells CASSVRALVNTGELFF. The CDR3 nucleotides read TGTGCCAGCAGTGTGAGAGCACTAGTTAACACCGGGGAGCTGTTTTTT.

The V gene is TRBV11-2, the J gene TRBJ2-7; 10 positions match TRBD2. This CDR3 is 15 amino acids long. Germline-derived CDR1 and CDR2 are SGHAT and FQNNGV. V lost 4 bases, J lost 2 bases, and 5 bases stayed unmatched. In DNA form, the CDR3 reads TGTGCCAGCAGCTGGGAGCGGGAGGGTCCCTACGAGCAGTACTTC. This translates into CASSWEREGPYEQYF.

The chain carries TRBV5-1 and TRBJ2-5; no reliable D call. The length of the CDR3 is 15 residues. The germline V gene encodes CDR1 SGHRS and CDR2 YFSETQ. The V and J ends lost 0 bases and 4 bases respectively, with 13 bases between them. The chain's CDR3 is CASSLVSSDLETQYF. In DNA form, the CDR3 reads TGCGCCAGCAGCTTGGTCTCATCAGACTTAGAGACCCAGTACTTC.

The rearrangement uses TRBV5-6 and TRBJ1-6; 8 bases match TRBD1. CDR3 length: 14 amino acids. Trimming at V came to 4 bases and at J to 7 bases, leaving 4 bases not matched to a gene. Germline V CDR1 and CDR2: SGHDT, YYEEEE. CDR3 sequence reads: CASSRDRLNSPLHF. In nucleotides, the CDR3 is TGTGCCAGCAGCCGGGACAGGCTCAATTCACCCCTCCACTTT. Based on the CDR3 plus reference TRBV5-6 and TRBJ1-6, the full variable domain is DAGVTQSPTHLIKTRGQQVTLRCSPKSGHDTVSWYQQALGQGPQFIFQYYEEEERQRGNFPDRFSGHQFPNYSSELNVNALLLGDSALYLCASSRDRLNSPLHFGNGTRLTVT.

This chain links TRBV6-1 with TRBJ2-7, with D perhaps TRBD1 (6 bases). CDR1 and CDR2 from the germline V gene are MNHNS and SASEGT. This CDR3 is 14 amino acids long. Trimming took 2 bases from V and 7 from J, leaving 15 bases between them. CDR3 loop: CASSELVQGGEQYF. As DNA, the CDR3 is TGTGCCAGCAGTGAACTTGTACAGGGCGGTGAGCAGTACTTC.